These 18 T cell receptor beta chains came from one sample sequenced in a study of blood T cell repertoires in COVID-19 (TCRdb year 2020). Libraries were constructed by the immunoSEQ multiplex PCR assay. TCRdb retrieved this table from immuneACCESS and kept in-frame rearrangements only. Not all clones are present; in checked studies, unresolved V genes account for under half, and no reason is known for the remainder. The sample has about 99,000 clones on record, about nine tenths of them singletons. Of the sample, about a sixth falls within the top ten clones. What was sequenced was peripheral blood. The receptors here all came from a woman of 80 years or more in a cohort sampled during active COVID-19.

The V call is TRBV9, the J call TRBJ1-3; D uncertain. The CDR3 covers 13 residues. Trimming shortened V by 0 bases and J by 4 bases, and 5 bases separated the two germline ends. CDR1 is SGDLS, CDR2 YYNGEE, per germline. This CDR3 is CASSVGQGNTIYF. CDR3 nucleotides: TGTGCCAGCAGCGTAGGACAAGGAAACACCATATATTTT.

The rearrangement uses TRBV6-5 and TRBJ2-3, with 10 bases identical to TRBD2. The length of the CDR3 is 16 residues. CDR1 MNHEY and CDR2 SVGAGI come from the germline V gene. V gave up 2 bases and J gave up 2 bases; unmatched junction bases: 4. The CDR3: CASSYASGRPTDTQYF. CDR3 coding DNA: TGTGCCAGCAGTTACGCTAGCGGGAGACCCACAGATACGCAGTATTTT.

The chain recombines TRBV25-1 with TRBJ2-7; 13 nucleotides align to TRBD2. Trimming removed 8 bases from V and 2 bases from J; junction bases left unmatched: 3. This CDR3 contains 14 residues. Germline CDR1 MGHDK, CDR2 SYGVNS. The CDR3: CASGTSGVPYEQYF. For the CDR3, the DNA is TGTGCCAGCGGGACTAGCGGGGTACCCTACGAGCAGTACTTC.

The V and J genes are TRBV7-2 and TRBJ2-1; 9 nucleotides align to TRBD2. CDR3 length: 15 residues. CDR1 and CDR2 (germline): SGHTA, FQGNSA. Germline trimming cut 5 bases from V and 3 bases from J; bases unmatched to any gene: 5. The CDR3 spells CASSPSGMGYNEQFF. The CDR3 region has the DNA TGTGCCAGCAGCCCTAGCGGGATGGGCTACAATGAGCAGTTCTTC.

This chain links TRBV13 with TRBJ2-5; TRBD2 matches at 7 bases. V shed 3 bases and J 3 bases; nucleotides not matched to a gene: 1. Looked up from germline, CDR1 is PRHDT and CDR2 is FYEKMQ (reference sequence). The CDR3 is made up of 13 amino acids. The CDR3 sequence is CASSLGGEETQYF. The CDR3 nucleotides read TGTGCCAGCAGCTTGGGGGGGGAAGAGACCCAGTACTTC.

The chain uses TRBV12-3 or TRBV12-4 and TRBJ1-4; no firm D call. The CDR3 consists of 11 residues. Trimming removed 6 bases at V and 5 bases at J, with 4 bases between. The CDR3 loop reads CASSRNEKLFF. DNA of the CDR3: TGTGCCAGCAGCCGGAATGAAAAACTGTTTTTT.

The V and J genes are TRBV3-1 (or the pseudogene TRBV3-2) and TRBJ1-6; D is possibly TRBD1 (5 bases). Trimming pared 6 bases from V and 4 bases from J, leaving 7 bases between. This CDR3 is built from 13 residues. Looked up from germline, CDR1 is LGHDT and CDR2 is YNNKEL (reference sequence). CDR3 nucleotides: TGTGCCAGCAGGGCAGGGTATAATTCACCCCTCCACTTT. This sequence encodes CASRAGYNSPLHF.

This clone was recorded a few times. The chain has TRBV6-2 or TRBV6-3 and TRBJ1-5, with a possible D match to TRBD1 (6 bases). Germline V gives CDR1 MNHEY, CDR2 SVGEGT. This CDR3 region has 18 residues. Trimming pared 2 bases from V and 1 base from J, leaving 18 bases between. The DNA for the CDR3 is TGTGCCAGCAGTTACCAACTCGTACAGGGCGGCAGCAATCAGCCCCAGCATTTT. Encoded protein: CASSYQLVQGGSNQPQHF.

The V gene is TRBV10-3, the J gene TRBJ2-3; weak D call: TRBD2 (6 bases). Germline V CDR1 and CDR2: ENHRY, SYGVKD. V was trimmed by 2 bases and J by 5 bases, leaving 14 bases between them. The CDR3 length is 15 residues. As DNA, the CDR3 is TGTGCCATCAGTGAGGAATCATTTAGCGGAGATACGCAGTATTTT. Translated, it gives CAISEESFSGDTQYF.

The V call is TRBV9, the J call TRBJ2-7; possible D gene TRBD1, 6 bases. This CDR3 comprises 15 residues. Germline V gives CDR1 SGDLS, CDR2 YYNGEE. The V and J ends lost 0 bases and 0 bases respectively, with 10 bases between them. The CDR3 spells CASSVGDTNSYEQYF. CDR3 nucleotides: TGTGCCAGCAGCGTAGGGGACACTAACTCCTACGAGCAGTACTTC.

The gene calls are TRBV15 and TRBJ2-2, with 7 bases identical to TRBD2. CDR1 is LNHNV, CDR2 YYDKDF, per germline (reference sequence). The CDR3 sequence is 14 residues long. After removal of 5 bases from V and 4 bases from J, the junction contained 4 bases not matched to a gene. The CDR3 sequence is CATSRGRATGELFF. The CDR3 coding sequence is TGTGCCACCAGCCGGGGGAGGGCCACCGGGGAGCTGTTTTTT.

The rearrangement joins TRBV28 to TRBJ1-5; a possible D gene is TRBD1 (5 bases). V was cut by 1 base and J by 8 bases, with 15 bases left in between. This CDR3 comprises 15 residues. Germline values: CDR1 MDHEN, CDR2 SYDVKM. The DNA of the CDR3 is TGTGCCAGCAGTTTATCCCAGGGCTGGGGTGAGCCCCAGCATTTT. This codes for CASSLSQGWGEPQHF.

J is TRBJ2-7 and V is TRBV4-1, with a weak D call TRBD2 (6 bases). This CDR3 contains 14 residues. CDR1 and CDR2 (germline): MGHRA, YSYEKL. V lost 6 bases to trimming and J lost 6 bases, with 18 bases between them. The CDR3 protein is CASRWTGTSGEQYF. The CDR3, as DNA: TGCGCCAGCAGGTGGACCGGGACTTCAGGCGAGCAGTACTTC.

This chain joins TRBV2 and TRBJ1-4; D not resolved. V lost 4 bases to trimming and J lost 6 bases, with 3 bases between them. Germline V gene lookup returns CDR1 SNHLY and CDR2 FYNNEI. This CDR3 comprises 11 residues. This CDR3 reads CASSVDEKLFF. CDR3 nucleotide sequence: TGTGCCAGCAGTGTAGATGAAAAACTGTTTTTT.

The chain has TRBV4-1 and TRBJ2-1, with TRBD1 matching over 7 bases. CDR1 is MGHRA, CDR2 YSYEKL, per germline. CDR3 length: 15 amino acids. Losses at the gene ends were 2 bases for V and 8 bases for J; bases not matched to a gene: 9. The CDR3 protein is CASSQTFRDSYEQFF. CDR3 sequence (DNA): TGCGCCAGCAGCCAAACTTTCCGGGACAGCTATGAGCAGTTCTTC.

On this clone itself: The same CDR3 also results from other DNA sequences found in this sample. The chain carries TRBV5-1 and TRBJ2-2; 8 bases fit TRBD1. Looked up from germline, CDR1 is SGHRS and CDR2 is YFSETQ. V shed 4 bases, J shed 6 bases, and the junction held 8 bases outside the gene matches. This CDR3 region has 15 residues. The CDR3 DNA sequence: TGCGCCAGCAGCCTGACAGGGGAAGGAGCCGGGGAGCTGTTTTTT. It yields the protein CASSLTGEGAGELFF.

This sequence joins TRBV7-2 and TRBJ2-1; 7 nucleotides agree with TRBD2. Germline V CDR1 and CDR2: SGHTA, FQGNSA. CDR3 length: 14 amino acids. V trimming: 1 base; J trimming: 10 bases; junction bases outside the gene matches: 7. The CDR3 here is CASSLGPWEGEQFF. CDR3 nucleotides: TGTGCCAGCAGCTTAGGCCCTTGGGAGGGCGAGCAGTTCTTC.

CDR3 nucleotide sequence: TGTGCCAGCAAGTCGCCCAGCGGGCAGAACACCGGGGAGCTGTTTTTT. Amino acids: CASKSPSGQNTGELFF. The chain combines TRBV2 with TRBJ2-2; possibly TRBD2 for D (6 bases). V lost 7 bases, J lost 1 base, and 16 bases lay in between. This CDR3 has 16 residues. The germline CDR1 and CDR2 sequences are SNHLY and FYNNEI.